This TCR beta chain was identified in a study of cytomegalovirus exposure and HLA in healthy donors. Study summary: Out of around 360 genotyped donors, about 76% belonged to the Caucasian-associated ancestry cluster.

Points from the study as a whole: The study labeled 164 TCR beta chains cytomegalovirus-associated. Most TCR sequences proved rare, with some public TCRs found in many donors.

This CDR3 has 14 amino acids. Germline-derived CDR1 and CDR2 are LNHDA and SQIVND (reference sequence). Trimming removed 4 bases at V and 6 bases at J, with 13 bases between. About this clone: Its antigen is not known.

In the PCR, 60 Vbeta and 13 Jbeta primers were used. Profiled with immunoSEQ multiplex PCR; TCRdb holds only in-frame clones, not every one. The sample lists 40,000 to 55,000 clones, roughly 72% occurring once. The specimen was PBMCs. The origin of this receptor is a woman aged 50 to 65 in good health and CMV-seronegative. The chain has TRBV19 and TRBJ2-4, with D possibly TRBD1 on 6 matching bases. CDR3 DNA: TGTGCCAGTAGTACAGGGGCCTTCCCAAACATTCAGTACTTC. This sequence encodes CASSTGAFPNIQYF. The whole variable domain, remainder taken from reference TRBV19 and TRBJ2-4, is DGGITQSPKYLFRKEGQNVTLSCEQNLNHDAMYWYRQDPGQGLRLIYYSQIVNDFQKGDIAEGYSVSREKKESFPLTVTSAQKNPTAFYLCASSTGAFPNIQYFGAGTRLSVL.